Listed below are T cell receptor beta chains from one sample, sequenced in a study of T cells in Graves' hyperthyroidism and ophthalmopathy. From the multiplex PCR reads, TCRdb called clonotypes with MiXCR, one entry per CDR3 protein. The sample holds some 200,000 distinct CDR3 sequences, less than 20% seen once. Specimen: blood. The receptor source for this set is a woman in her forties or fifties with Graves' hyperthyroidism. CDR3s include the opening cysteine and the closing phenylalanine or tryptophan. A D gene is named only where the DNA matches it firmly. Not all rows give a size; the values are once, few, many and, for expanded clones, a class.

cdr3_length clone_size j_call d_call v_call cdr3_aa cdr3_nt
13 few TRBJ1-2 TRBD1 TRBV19 CASSSQYRGGYTF TGTGCCAGTAGTTCTCAGTACAGGGGTGGCTACACCTTC
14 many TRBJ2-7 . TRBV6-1 CASSKTPLEAAQYF TGTGCCAGCAGTAAAACTCCGTTAGAGGCGGCGCAGTACTTC
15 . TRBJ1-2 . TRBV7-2 CASSVHRTDNYGYTF TGTGCCAGCAGCGTACACCGGACAGACAACTATGGCTACACCTTC
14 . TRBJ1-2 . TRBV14 CASSRGGTNYGYTF TGTGCCAGCAGCCGCGGGGGGACGAACTATGGCTACACCTTC
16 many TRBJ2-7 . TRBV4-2 CASSQASSAPGYEQYF TGTGCCAGCAGCCAAGCTTCTAGTGCCCCTGGCTACGAGCAGTACTTC
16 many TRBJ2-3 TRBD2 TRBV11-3 CASSRSGTSGTDTQYF TGTGCCAGCAGCAGATCCGGGACTAGCGGCACAGATACGCAGTATTTT
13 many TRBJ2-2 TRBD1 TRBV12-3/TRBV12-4 CASRNRGTGELFF TGTGCCAGCAGAAACAGGGGTACCGGGGAGCTGTTTTTT
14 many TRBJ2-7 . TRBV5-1 CASSLQSGAHEQYF TGCGCCAGCAGCTTGCAGTCTGGGGCCCACGAGCAGTACTTC
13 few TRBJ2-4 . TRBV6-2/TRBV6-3 CASMGAAKNIQYF TGTGCCAGCATGGGGGCTGCCAAAAACATTCAGTACTTC
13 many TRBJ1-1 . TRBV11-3 CASRETVNTEAFF TGTGCCAGTCGGGAGACGGTGAACACTGAAGCTTTCTTT
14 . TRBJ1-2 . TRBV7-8 CASSFGHRNYGYTF TGTGCCAGCAGCTTTGGACACAGAAACTATGGCTACACCTTC
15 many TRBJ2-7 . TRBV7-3 CASSSTSESSYEQYF TGTGCCAGCAGCTCGACTAGTGAATCCTCCTACGAGCAGTACTTC
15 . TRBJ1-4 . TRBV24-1 CATSDPGTGIEKLFF TGTGCCACCAGTGACCCCGGGACGGGAATTGAAAAACTGTTTTTT
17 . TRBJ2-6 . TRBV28 CASRPYGGGSGANVLTF TGTGCCAGCAGACCCTACGGTGGGGGCTCTGGGGCCAACGTCCTGACTTTC
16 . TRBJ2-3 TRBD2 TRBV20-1 CSAIIRGRASSDTQYF TGCAGCGCGATAATACGCGGGAGGGCCAGTTCAGATACGCAGTATTTT
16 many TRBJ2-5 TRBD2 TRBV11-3 CASSPGTSSRGETQYF TGTGCCAGCAGCCCGGGGACTAGCTCCAGAGGGGAGACCCAGTACTTC
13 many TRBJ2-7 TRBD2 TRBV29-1 CSAGLAGVGEQYF TGCAGCGCGGGACTAGCGGGAGTGGGCGAGCAGTACTTC
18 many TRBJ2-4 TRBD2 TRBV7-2 CASSGWTSGLNAKNIQYF TGTGCCAGCAGCGGGTGGACTAGCGGATTAAATGCCAAAAACATTCAGTACTTC
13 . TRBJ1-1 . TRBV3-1 CASSQFLNTEAFF TGTGCCAGCAGCCAATTTCTGAACACTGAAGCTTTCTTT
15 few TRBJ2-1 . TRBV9 CASSAGTSSHNEQFF TGTGCCAGCAGCGCCGGGACCTCCTCCCACAATGAGCAGTTCTTC
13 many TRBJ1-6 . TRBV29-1 CSVDVGDNSPLHF TGCAGCGTTGATGTAGGGGACAATTCACCCCTCCACTTT
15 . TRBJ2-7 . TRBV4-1 CASSQDGRDPYEQYF TGCGCCAGCAGCCAAGACGGTCGGGACCCCTACGAGCAGTACTTC
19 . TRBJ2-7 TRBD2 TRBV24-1 CATSDSSPARLAGGGEQYF TGTGCCACCAGTGACTCCTCCCCCGCGCGGCTAGCGGGAGGAGGCGAGCAGTACTTC
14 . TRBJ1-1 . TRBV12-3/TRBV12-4 CASSLFRRNTEAFF TGTGCCAGCAGTTTATTCAGGAGGAACACTGAAGCTTTCTTT
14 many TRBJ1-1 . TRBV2 CASSQTTVNTEAFF TGTGCCAGCAGTCAGACAACTGTGAACACTGAAGCTTTCTTT
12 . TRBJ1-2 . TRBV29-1 CSAGRVNYGYTF TGCAGCGCTGGTCGGGTAAACTATGGCTACACCTTC
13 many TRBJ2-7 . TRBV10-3 CAISESTGLKQYF TGTGCCATCAGTGAGTCGACAGGACTAAAGCAGTACTTC
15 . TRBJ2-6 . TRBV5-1 CASSLAFSGANVLTF TGCGCCAGCAGCTTGGCTTTCTCTGGGGCCAACGTCCTGACTTTC
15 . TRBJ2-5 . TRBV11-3 CASSLGVAGGETQYF TGTGCCAGCAGCTTAGGGGTGGCAGGGGGGGAGACCCAGTACTTC
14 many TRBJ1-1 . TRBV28 CANSLLLGAIGAFF TGTGCCAACAGTTTATTGCTGGGGGCGATTGGGGCTTTCTTT
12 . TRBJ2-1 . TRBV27 CASSSLDARRFF TGTGCCAGCAGTTCACTAGATGCGCGTCGGTTCTTC
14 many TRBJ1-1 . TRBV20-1 CSASAGLSGTEAFF TGCAGTGCTAGCGCGGGGCTTTCGGGCACTGAAGCTTTCTTT
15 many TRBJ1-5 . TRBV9 CASSAEDSSNQPQHF TGTGCCAGCAGCGCCGAGGACAGTAGCAATCAGCCCCAGCATTTT
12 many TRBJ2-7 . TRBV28 CASSWVTYEQYF TGTGCCAGCAGTTGGGTTACCTACGAGCAGTACTTC
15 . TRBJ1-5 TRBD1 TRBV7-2 CASSLDDRGVGPQHF TGTGCCAGCAGCCTAGATGACAGGGGTGTAGGGCCCCAGCATTTT
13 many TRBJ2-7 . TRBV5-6 CASSLPWREEQYF TGTGCCAGCAGCTTGCCCTGGCGGGAAGAGCAGTACTTC
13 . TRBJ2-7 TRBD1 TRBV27 CASSRQGNDEQYF TGTGCCAGCTCCCGACAGGGGAATGACGAGCAGTACTTC
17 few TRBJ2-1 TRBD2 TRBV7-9 CASGSKGLAGGYNEQFF TGTGCCAGCGGCAGTAAGGGACTAGCGGGAGGGTACAATGAGCAGTTCTTC
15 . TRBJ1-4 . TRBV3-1 CANSRRPTTNEKLFF TGTGCCAACAGCCGAAGGCCCACAACTAATGAAAAACTGTTTTTT
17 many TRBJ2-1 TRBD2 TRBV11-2 CASSFRTSGRIGNEQFF TGTGCCAGCAGCTTCCGGACTAGCGGGAGGATAGGCAATGAGCAGTTCTTC
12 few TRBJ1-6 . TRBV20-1 CSVFNFNSPLHF TGCAGTGTTTTTAATTTTAATTCACCCCTCCACTTT